Presented here are 8 T cell receptor beta chains from one specimen sequenced in a study of blood T cell repertoires in COVID-19. Clones were read by immunoSEQ multiplex PCR, and TCRdb kept only the in-frame ones, dropping some. The sample holds some 130,000 clones, approximately 70% seen once. What was sequenced was peripheral blood. The receptors here all came from a woman between 65 and 79 years old with acute or convalescent COVID-19.

This clone was seen at least ten times. This rearrangement joins TRBV4-3 to TRBJ2-7, with D tentatively TRBD1 (6 bases). Trimming took 0 bases from V and 3 from J, leaving 12 bases between them. This CDR3 contains 15 residues. CDR1 is LGHNA and CDR2 is YSLEER in the germline V gene. CDR3 in amino acids: CASSQEPDSIYEQYF. In DNA, the CDR3 is TGCGCCAGCAGCCAAGAGCCGGACAGCATCTACGAGCAGTACTTC.

This chain connects TRBV20-1 to TRBJ1-2, with D tentatively TRBD1 (5 bases). Trimming pared 3 bases from V and 6 bases from J, leaving 8 bases between. Per germline, CDR1 DFQATT and CDR2 SNEGSKA (reference sequence). This CDR3 comprises 11 residues. This chain's CDR3 is CSASGGDGYTF. CDR3 nucleotide sequence: TGCAGTGCTAGCGGGGGTGATGGCTACACCTTC.

The table lists this clone with a count of one. The chain combines TRBV28 with TRBJ2-3; 9 bases fit TRBD1. Unmatched junction bases numbered 11, after V lost 6 bases and J lost 7 bases. CDR1 and CDR2 (germline): MDHEN, SYDVKM. The length of the CDR3 is 15 residues. The CDR3 coding sequence is TGTGCCAGCAGGATGCCGGGACAGGGATCAAATACGCAGTATTTT. Amino acids: CASRMPGQGSNTQYF.

The chain combines TRBV2 with TRBJ2-3; TRBD2 matches 9 bases. CDR3 length equals 14 residues. Per the germline V gene, CDR1 is SNHLY and CDR2 is FYNNEI. The V gene end was trimmed by 6 bases and the J gene end by 3 bases; junction bases not matched to a gene: 4. The CDR3, as DNA: TGTGCCAGCAGAGTTAGCGGGAGTACAGATACGCAGTATTTT. It codes for CASRVSGSTDTQYF.

The table lists this clone with a few counts. The gene calls are TRBV28 and TRBJ1-2, with D possibly being TRBD1 (5 bases). The CDR3 length is 15 residues. Germline V gives CDR1 MDHEN, CDR2 SYDVKM. Trimming took 3 bases from V and 1 from J, leaving 12 bases between them. The CDR3 DNA follows: TGTGCCAGCAGTTTCGTCGGCAGGGTTAACTATGGCTACACCTTC. It specifies CASSFVGRVNYGYTF.

The J gene is TRBJ1-2, the V gene TRBV5-4; D possibly corresponds to TRBD1 (6 bases). With 2 bases removed from V and 2 bases from J, the gap between germline ends came to 10 bases. The CDR3 extends over 14 amino acids. CDR1 SGHNT and CDR2 YYREEE come from the germline V gene (reference sequence). The CDR3 reads CASSLWGQNYGYTF. The CDR3 DNA reads as TGTGCCAGCAGCTTATGGGGGCAAAACTATGGCTACACCTTC. The variable domain in full, completed from reference TRBV5-4 and TRBJ1-2, reads ETGVTQSPTHLIKTRGQQVTLRCSSQSGHNTVSWYQQALGQGPQFIFQYYREEENGRGNFPPRFSGLQFPNYSSELNVNALELDDSALYLCASSLWGQNYGYTFGSGTRLTVV.

This clone was detected only a few times. The V and J genes are TRBV28 and TRBJ2-1; perhaps TRBD2 as D (5 bases). V was pared by 7 bases and J by 8 bases, with 12 bases between. This CDR3 contains 12 residues. Germline V gene sequence: CDR1 MDHEN, CDR2 SYDVKM. This chain's CDR3 is CASTQVRDEQFF. DNA for the CDR3: TGTGCCAGCACCCAGGTGCGGGATGAGCAGTTCTTC.

This chain uses TRBV7-9 with TRBJ2-2; the match to TRBD2 covers 7 bases. V was pared by 4 bases and J by 9 bases, with 11 bases of the junction left unmatched. The CDR3 length is 15 residues. Germline V gene data show CDR1 as SEHNR and CDR2 as FQNEAQ (reference sequence). CDR3 DNA sequence: TGTGCCAGCAGCTCCAGGACTAGAGGGAGTAGGGAGCTGTTTTTT. It is translated as CASSSRTRGSRELFF.